The present T cell receptor beta chain was sequenced within a study of response to subunit inactivated influenza vaccine. CDR1 is SGHAT, CDR2 FQNNGV, per germline. Trimming took off 6 bases at V and 5 bases at J, with 16 bases between the two ends. The CDR3 sequence is 14 residues long. Study results and caveats: Authors suggested each seasonal influenza vaccination recruits few new T cells.

This clonotype has ten or more counts. Antigen: not known. One entry per CDR3 protein results from TCRdb running MiXCR on the RT-PCR reads. The sample yields about 180,000 distinct CDR3 sequences, around 9% seen once. The rearrangement joins TRBV11-2 to TRBJ2-5; D possibly uses TRBD1 or TRBD2 (5 bases each). The receptor's source is a man aged 45 to 65 who received an inactivated influenza vaccine. Specimen: non-naive T cells sorted from PBMCs, collected on the day of vaccination. The CDR3 region has the DNA TGTGCCAGCAGGACCTGGGGGTCTCTGGAGACCCAGTACTTC. Residues: CASRTWGSLETQYF.